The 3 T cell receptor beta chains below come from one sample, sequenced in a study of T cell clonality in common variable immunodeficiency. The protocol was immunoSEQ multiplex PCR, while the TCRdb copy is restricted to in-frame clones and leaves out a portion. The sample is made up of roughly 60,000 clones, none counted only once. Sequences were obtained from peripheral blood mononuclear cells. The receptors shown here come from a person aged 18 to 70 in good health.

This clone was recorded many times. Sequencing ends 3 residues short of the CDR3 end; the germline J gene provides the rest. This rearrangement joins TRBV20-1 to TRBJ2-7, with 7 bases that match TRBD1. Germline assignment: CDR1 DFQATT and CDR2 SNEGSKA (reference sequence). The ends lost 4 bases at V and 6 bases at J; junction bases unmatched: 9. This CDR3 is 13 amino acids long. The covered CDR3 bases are TGCAGTGCTAAGACAGGGTTTAGAGTCGAG. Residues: CSAKTGFRVE. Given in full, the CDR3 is CSAKTGFRVEQYF.

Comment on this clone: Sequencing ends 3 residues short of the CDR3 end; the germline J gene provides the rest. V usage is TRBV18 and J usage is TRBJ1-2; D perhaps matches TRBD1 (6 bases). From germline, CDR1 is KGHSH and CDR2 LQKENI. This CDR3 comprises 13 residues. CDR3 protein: CASSPRGRDDYTF. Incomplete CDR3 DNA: TGTGCCAGCTCACCGAGGGGGAGGGACGAC. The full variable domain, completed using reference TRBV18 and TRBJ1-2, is NAGVMQNPRHLVRRRGQEARLRCSPMKGHSHVYWYRQLPEEGLKFMVYLQKENIIDESGMPKERFSAEFPKEGPSILRIQQVVRGDSAAYFCASSPRGRDDYTFGSGTRLTVV.

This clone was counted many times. CDR3 loop: CASSTGGNTEAFF. The CDR3 bases that were read are TGTGCCAGCAGCACAGGAGGAAACACTGAA. The chain employs TRBV7-9 and TRBJ1-1, with D perhaps TRBD1 (5 bases). The observed sequence ends 3 residues before the CDR3 terminus, with the missing tail filled in from the germline J gene. Germline CDR1 reads SEHNR; CDR2 reads FQNEAQ (reference sequence). Trimming cost V 5 bases and J 2 bases, with 9 bases left between them. This CDR3 comprises 13 residues.